This T cell receptor beta chain was sequenced in a study of blood T cell repertoires in COVID-19. Study context: COVID-19 samples collected from the United States, Italy and Spain covered acute and convalescent phases. In each case, the material was cDNA or gDNA derived from T cells, B-cell-depleted T cells, or PBMCs.

In the authors' methods: Nucleated cell counts were estimated from reference gene primer amplification. Sequencing was performed with immunoSEQ multiplex PCR; in TCRdb, only in-frame clones are kept and a portion is missing. The D gene and trimming were derived from the DNA, and the V and J assignments and clone size from that table. The sample includes 220,000 or so clones, around 84% of them seen just once. V lost 5 bases and J lost 2; bases outside the gene matches: 8. The germline V gene has CDR1 SGHAT and CDR2 FQNNGV. The CDR3 contains 15 residues. The sample comprised peripheral blood. The TCR sequence derives from an older woman who had recovered from COVID-19. The rearrangement joins TRBV11-2 to TRBJ2-7; 8 nucleotides match TRBD1. CDR3 sequence: CASSPGAGGPYEQYF. The CDR3 DNA reads as TGTGCCAGCAGCCCCGGGGCAGGGGGCCCCTACGAGCAGTACTTC.